Reported below is one TCR beta chain. Its antigen is not identified. This entry comes from a study of T cells expressing NK-cell markers. About the research overall: According to the study, TCR beta repertoires originated from sorted CD3+CD56+NKG2C+, CD3+CD56+NKG2C- and CD3+CD56-NKG2C+ T cells.

TCRdb reanalyzed the 5' RACE reads and collapses them to one entry per CDR3 protein, without DNA. The record lists 500,000 or so distinct CDR3 sequences, of which the ten most abundant hold roughly 3.5%. Study conclusions and caveats: No clear determination of HCMV specificity was made for expanded NKG2C+ T cell clones.

This CDR3 spans 14 amino acids. Germline loops: CDR1 WSHSY, CDR2 SAAADI. Sample: blood T cells: a sorted CD56 or NKG2C T cell subset, CD4+ or CD8+ T cells, or bulk PBMC T cells (not recorded which). V gene TRBV10-2 combines with J gene TRBJ1-1. The receptor comes from a man younger than 35 in good health. The CDR3 region is CASAILQGNTEAFF.